The clone carrying this T cell receptor (beta chain) was seen many times. Its antigen is not known. This CDR3 is built from 16 residues. J was trimmed by 0 bases and V by 4 bases; bases with no gene match: 8. Germline CDR1 and CDR2: SGHRS and YFSETQ. Arm-PCR of CDR3 regions with iRepertoire HTBI primers generated TCR beta libraries. TCRdb reprocessed the multiplex PCR reads with MiXCR, giving one entry per CDR3 protein. The repertoire holds roughly 350,000 distinct CDR3 sequences, with 15% to 20% as singletons. This entry is derived from a study of regulatory T cells in long-lasting Graves disease. Findings and limits, study-wide: Graves' patients with persistent disease showed TCR diversity lower than patients newly diagnosed.

Time point here: newly diagnosed GD, antithyroid drugs for less than 3 months. With RNA extracted from PBMCs as input, the TCR library was made. About 9.1 milliliters of peripheral blood went into EDTA tubes. Another study also made use of these data, one on T cells in Graves' hyperthyroidism and ophthalmopathy. That paper adds: The study enrolled patients aged 18 to 65 with newly diagnosed hyperthyroidism of under 2 months' duration. Every diagnosis used clinical symptoms, serum thyroxine and TRAb, thyroid ultrasound and orbital computed tomography.

The chain combines TRBV5-1 with TRBJ2-7, with TRBD1 identical over 9 bases. The source was peripheral blood mononuclear cells (PBMCs), collected at new diagnosis, from a patient treated with antithyroid drugs. This clonotype originated in a man aged 35-49 years with Graves disease. The CDR3 DNA sequence: TGCGCCAGCAGCGGGCGGACAGGGGCGAACTCCTACGAGCAGTACTTC. Its protein is CASSGRTGANSYEQYF. Combining the CDR3 with reference TRBV5-1 and TRBJ2-7 gives the whole variable domain KAGVTQTPRYLIKTRGQQVTLSCSPISGHRSVSWYQQTPGQGLQFLFEYFSETQRNKGNFPGRFSGRQFSNSRSEMNVSTLELGDSALYLCASSGRTGANSYEQYFGPGTRLTVT.